This T cell receptor (beta chain) was captured in a study of shared clonotypes between healthy human individuals. This CDR3 is built from 15 residues. The germline V gene has CDR1 MNHEY and CDR2 SMNVEV (reference sequence). Trimming cost V 5 bases and J 7 bases; bases outside gene matches: 11. Selected positively for CCR7 and CD45RO-negative, naive CD8 cells excluded terminally differentiated effector memory CD45RA+ cells. Worth noting for this clone: Its antigen is still unknown.

Study findings and constraints: The rarefaction results pointed to incomplete sorted-subset sequencing despite large depth. The study found lower generation probabilities in non-shared clonotypes than in those shared by all four donors.

Several immunoSEQ plates held equal portions of the genomic DNA taken from each subset. Profiling relied on immunoSEQ multiplex PCR, and the TCRdb table lists in-frame clones only, not all of them. The repertoire holds about 2.1 million clones, with around 95% as singletons. This sequence joins TRBV27 and TRBJ1-5, with 7 bases identical to TRBD1. This clonotype originated in a man in his late teens or twenties in good health. Some clones in this sample may be carry-over from other donors' samples. What was sequenced was naive CD8+ T cells from PBMCs. DNA of the CDR3: TGTGCCAGCAGTCTCAACTTCGACAGGGTGCAGCCCCAGCATTTT. Amino acid sequence: CASSLNFDRVQPQHF.